This T cell receptor (beta chain) was sequenced during a study of T cell repertoires in aging, cancer and after chemotherapy. Study details: Repeat sampling of healthy donors over several months to years showed clear clonal overlap.

Peripheral blood genomic DNA, not sorted cells or RNA, was the template. In this sample, this clonotype turned up a few times. Trimming stripped 3 bases from V and 2 bases from J, with 14 bases between. Germline loops: CDR1 DFQATT, CDR2 SNEGSKA (reference sequence). The CDR3 contains 15 residues. A mixed TRB-A/B primer pool amplified rearranged TRB by multiplex touch-down PCR. TCRdb called the multiplex PCR reads again in MiXCR, with one record for every CDR3 protein. The table has around 9,000 distinct CDR3 sequences, 32% seen once. This sequence originates from a human donor in good health. The sequenced sample was blood. V gene TRBV20-1 combines with J gene TRBJ1-5; D is undetermined. The CDR3 reads CSASLKQAGNQPQHF. In nucleotides, the CDR3 is TGCAGTGCTAGTTTAAAGCAGGCTGGCAATCAGCCCCAGCATTTT.